Presented here are 7 T cell receptor beta chains from one specimen sequenced in a study of PD-1 blockade in classical Hodgkin lymphoma. Data came from immunoSEQ multiplex PCR; TCRdb stores just in-frame clones and leaves some out. The table lists about 100,000 clones, roughly 87% of them singletons. All the patients suffered relapse after autologous stem cell transplantation, and brentuximab vedotin exposure differed. This specimen consisted of peripheral blood mononuclear cells (PBMCs), obtained before the second cycle of nivolumab. These receptors were taken from a human donor with classical Hodgkin lymphoma.

The genes are TRBV5-6 and TRBJ1-1, with D possibly TRBD1 on 5 matching bases. V shed 2 bases and J shed 7 bases, with 12 bases lying between them. The CDR3 runs to 13 residues. Germline V gene data show CDR1 as SGHDT and CDR2 as YYEEEE. The chain's CDR3 is CASSFGGVVEAFF. In DNA, the CDR3 is TGTGCCAGCAGCTTCGGAGGGGTTGTTGAAGCTTTCTTT.

This rearrangement joins TRBV9 to TRBJ1-1, with a tentative D call TRBD1 (5 bases). Trimming stripped 0 bases from V and 1 base from J, with 7 bases between. The CDR3 consists of 14 residues. Germline values: CDR1 SGDLS, CDR2 YYNGEE. CDR3: CASSVGGRNTEAFF. The CDR3 DNA reads TGTGCCAGCAGCGTAGGGGGGAGGAACACTGAAGCTTTCTTT.

This chain joins TRBV30 and TRBJ2-1; D is possibly TRBD2 (6 bases). CDR3 length: 11 residues. V dropped 4 bases and J dropped 11 bases, with 12 bases sitting between them. Germline V lookup: CDR1 GTSNPN, CDR2 SVGIG (reference sequence). In nucleotides, the CDR3 is TGTGCCTGGATGGTAGGGAGGCAGCAGTTCTTC. Protein sequence: CAWMVGRQQFF.

The chain uses TRBV7-9 and TRBJ2-5; D may be TRBD1 (6 bases). Germline-derived CDR1 and CDR2 are SEHNR and FQNEAQ (reference sequence). The CDR3 has 15 amino acids. Trimming left V 5 bases short and J 1 base short, with 14 bases between. The DNA of the CDR3 is TGTGCCAGCAGCCCCCGACAGGACCCCCAAGAGACCCAGTACTTC. Encoded protein: CASSPRQDPQETQYF.

This chain links TRBV28 with TRBJ1-1; no reliable D call. Germline V lookup: CDR1 MDHEN, CDR2 SYDVKM. The CDR3 spans 14 residues. The V end was cut by 5 bases, the J end by 1 base, with 11 bases between. CDR3 loop: CASSAVLRNTEAFF. The CDR3 nucleotides are TGTGCCAGCAGTGCCGTTTTAAGGAACACTGAAGCTTTCTTT.

For the CDR3, the DNA is TGTGCCAGCAGTTTGATTGTGACTAGCGTTATTGCCGGGGAGCTGTTTTTT. It translates to CASSLIVTSVIAGELFF. The V gene is TRBV28, the J gene TRBJ2-2, with 8 bases aligning to TRBD2. Germline loops: CDR1 MDHEN, CDR2 SYDVKM. Germline trimming cut 3 bases from V and 6 bases from J; bases unmatched to any gene: 12. The CDR3 runs 17 residues.

This rearrangement joins TRBV18 to TRBJ2-3, with TRBD2 matching over 13 bases. In germline, CDR1 is KGHSH, CDR2 LQKENI. Trimming removed 2 bases from V and 0 bases from J; junction bases left unmatched: 5. The CDR3 consists of 18 residues. The CDR3 loop is CASSPTTGLAGSTDTQYF. The CDR3, as DNA: TGTGCCAGCTCACCAACAACGGGACTAGCGGGGAGCACAGATACGCAGTATTTT.